The present entry profiles one TCR beta chain with its context. Its specificity is unknown. The repertoire was sequenced with immunoSEQ multiplex PCR; TCRdb's copy has only in-frame clones and lacks some. Altogether about 200,000 clones are present, more than 75% being singletons, with the ten largest covering roughly 2%. This sample was included in a study of cytomegalovirus exposure and HLA in healthy donors. Study outcomes and limitations: Researchers reported that a few CMV-associated chains were confirmed in vitro as CMV antigen-specific. Most TCR sequences were seen very rarely across donors, but some public TCRs occurred in many.

Per germline, CDR1 MNHEY and CDR2 SVGAGI. The J segment lost 9 bases and the V segment lost 7 bases, leaving 13 bases of the junction unmatched. The CDR3 runs 15 residues. These donors were members of the roughly 120-subject validation cohort, a group separate from the approximately 640-subject first cohort. The sample comprised PBMCs. The gene calls are TRBV6-5 and TRBJ2-1, with 9 bases fitting TRBD1. The TCR was taken from a woman aged 18-30 years in good health and CMV-seropositive. CDR3 residues: CASTRQGGGRGEQFF. CDR3 DNA sequence: TGTGCCAGCACCCGACAGGGGGGCGGGAGAGGTGAGCAGTTCTTC.